The T cell receptor (beta chain) under discussion was sequenced for a study of blood T cell repertoires in COVID-19. On the study more broadly: The United States, Italy and Spain supplied acute and convalescent COVID-19 samples. From T cells, B-cell-depleted T cells, or PBMCs came the material, which was cDNA or gDNA.

V shed 5 bases and J shed 0 bases, with 11 bases lying between them. This CDR3 spans 14 amino acids. Germline-derived CDR1 and CDR2 are LNHDA and SQIVND (reference sequence). While infection was still active, Seattle patients were enrolled and then followed longitudinally. Original handling: Reference gene primers were amplified, and this amplification served to estimate nucleated cell counts. The method was immunoSEQ multiplex PCR; TCRdb's version includes in-frame clones alone and lacks a portion of them. The DNA was the basis for D and trimming; V, J and clone size are from that table. The sample shows about 150,000 clones, about 85% of them seen only once.

This receptor was identified in a man in his 60s with COVID-19, enrolled during active disease. The specimen sequenced was peripheral blood. The V and J genes are TRBV19 and TRBJ2-7, with D possibly TRBD2 on 5 matching bases. CDR3 region: CASSGEGSSYEQYF. DNA for the CDR3: TGTGCCAGTAGTGGAGAGGGCAGCTCCTACGAGCAGTACTTC.